Listed here are 30 T cell receptor beta chains from one sample, sequenced in a study of PD-1 blockade in classical Hodgkin lymphoma. Sequencing was performed with immunoSEQ multiplex PCR; in TCRdb, only in-frame clones are kept and a portion is missing. The sample shows some 20,000 clones, about two thirds of them seen only once. The patients all showed relapse after autologous stem cell transplantation, while their brentuximab vedotin exposure varied. The material sequenced was peripheral blood mononuclear cells (PBMCs), taken at baseline. All receptors derive from a human donor with classical Hodgkin lymphoma.

The rearrangement joins TRBV15 to TRBJ1-5; D call uncertain. Germline V gives CDR1 LNHNV, CDR2 YYDKDF (reference sequence). The germline V and J ends were trimmed by 5 bases and 3 bases, with 11 bases remaining between them. CDR3 length: 14 amino acids. CDR3 residues: CATSAGSLNQPQHF. The CDR3 DNA sequence: TGTGCCACCAGCGCGGGATCGCTCAATCAGCCCCAGCATTTT.

V is TRBV18 and J is TRBJ1-1; a weak D match, TRBD1 (5 bases). The CDR3 runs 15 residues. The V gene lost 2 bases and the J gene lost 1 base, with 11 bases spanning the gap. Per germline, CDR1 KGHSH and CDR2 LQKENI. CDR3: CASSPRDLGNTEAFF. As DNA, the CDR3 is TGTGCCAGCTCACCAAGGGACTTGGGGAACACTGAAGCTTTCTTT.

CDR3 DNA sequence: TGTGCCAGCAGCCCACCAGGGAAAAGAGGCGAGCAGTACTTC. Protein: CASSPPGKRGEQYF. The rearrangement links TRBV11-2 to TRBJ2-7; D possibly corresponds to TRBD1 (5 bases). Trimming took off 5 bases at V and 6 bases at J, with 17 bases between the two ends. The CDR3 spans 14 residues. Germline-derived CDR1 and CDR2 are SGHAT and FQNNGV.

The chain couples TRBV27 to TRBJ2-7; D might be TRBD1 (6 bases). This CDR3 spans 15 amino acids. Germline loops: CDR1 MNHEY, CDR2 SMNVEV (reference sequence). V shed 3 bases and J shed 2 bases, with 14 bases lying between them. The CDR3 loop reads CASSFGRQGTYEQYF. Here the CDR3 DNA reads TGTGCCAGCAGTTTCGGACGGCAGGGGACCTACGAGCAGTACTTC.

This clone came up once. The rearrangement joins TRBV18 to TRBJ2-7; no reliable D call. The CDR3 extends over 14 amino acids. V lost 6 bases and J 3 bases, leaving 15 bases between the germline ends. Germline V gene lookup returns CDR1 KGHSH and CDR2 LQKENI. The CDR3: CASSQTFTSYEQYF. The CDR3 DNA sequence: TGTGCCAGCTCCCAAACCTTCACAAGCTACGAGCAGTACTTC.

The chain carries TRBV6-5 and TRBJ2-7, with D perhaps given as TRBD1 or TRBD2 (6 bases each). CDR1 is MNHEY, CDR2 SVGAGI, per germline. This CDR3 is 15 amino acids long. V was trimmed by 0 bases and J by 5 bases, leaving 14 bases between them. CDR3 in DNA: TGTGCCAGCAGTTACTCATACGGGGGCCTTAACGAGCAGTACTTC. Protein: CASSYSYGGLNEQYF.

The rearrangement joins TRBV7-3 to TRBJ2-7, with D hard to call. The germline gives CDR1 SGHTA, CDR2 FQGTGA. The CDR3 has 15 amino acids. Trimming took off 0 bases at V and 0 bases at J, with 9 bases between the two ends. CDR3 protein: CASSLTAGNSYEQYF. Written as DNA, the CDR3 is TGTGCCAGCAGCTTAACGGCAGGTAACTCCTACGAGCAGTACTTC.

The chain carries TRBV27 and TRBJ2-7; 11 bases fit TRBD2. The CDR3 loop spans 17 amino acids. Germline CDR1 reads MNHEY; CDR2 reads SMNVEV (reference sequence). Trimming took 3 bases from V and 2 from J; bases not matched to a gene: 9. The CDR3, as DNA: TGTGCCAGCAGTTTGTTCCGGGGACTAGCGGACCCCTACGAGCAGTACTTC. Residues: CASSLFRGLADPYEQYF.

There are a few counts of this clone. The chain carries TRBV11-1 and TRBJ2-1; no firm D call. The CDR3 spans 14 residues. V lost 1 base, J lost 6 bases, and 10 bases lay in between. Germline V gives CDR1 SGHAT, CDR2 FQDESV (reference sequence). The CDR3 loop reads CASSLVAVGNEQFF. CDR3 in DNA: TGTGCCAGCAGCTTAGTCGCGGTAGGCAATGAGCAGTTCTTC.

The chain links TRBV5-1 to TRBJ2-7; TRBD2 matches at 13 bases. CDR3 length: 17 residues. Germline assignment: CDR1 SGHRS and CDR2 YFSETQ. V dropped 7 bases and J dropped 6; count of bases not matched to a gene: 16. The CDR3 coding sequence is TGCGCCAGCCTAAGGGCATTGAGCGGACTAGCGGGAGCCGAGCAGTACTTC. Translating gives CASLRALSGLAGAEQYF.

J is TRBJ1-6 and V is TRBV28; D unclear. Germline values: CDR1 MDHEN, CDR2 SYDVKM. Trimming took off 8 bases at V and 8 bases at J, with 16 bases between the two ends. This CDR3 comprises 14 residues. The CDR3 here is CASRSTARDSPLHF. CDR3 sequence (DNA): TGTGCCAGCCGTTCGACCGCCCGGGATTCACCCCTCCACTTT.

This rearrangement joins TRBV9 to TRBJ2-3, with 8 bases aligning to TRBD2. Germline CDR1 and CDR2: SGDLS and YYNGEE. There are 16 residues in the CDR3. Trimming at V came to 5 bases and at J to 0 bases, leaving 8 bases not matched to a gene. CDR3 in DNA: TGTGCCAGCAGGGCGAGTGCGGGGGGAAGCACAGATACGCAGTATTTT. Translation gives CASRASAGGSTDTQYF.

The chain has TRBV4-3 and TRBJ2-1; 9 bases fit TRBD1. With 1 base clipped from V and 7 bases from J, the junction kept 8 bases outside the gene matches. This CDR3 is built from 16 residues. Germline V lookup: CDR1 LGHNA, CDR2 YSLEER. The CDR3 sequence: CASSQGAGTGYNEQFF. CDR3 in DNA: TGCGCCAGCAGCCAAGGTGCCGGGACAGGGTATAATGAGCAGTTCTTC.

The J gene is TRBJ1-1, the V gene TRBV7-9; possible D gene TRBD1, 5 bases. The germline V and J ends were trimmed by 5 bases and 7 bases, with 8 bases remaining between them. CDR3 length: 11 amino acids. Germline CDR1 reads SEHNR; CDR2 reads FQNEAQ (reference sequence). The CDR3 protein is CASSQDSEAFF. CDR3 in DNA: TGTGCCAGCAGCCAAGACAGTGAAGCTTTCTTT.

CDR3 residues: CASRDRQYPYV. The CDR3 region has the DNA TGTGCCAGCAGGGACCGACAGTATCCGTACGTC. The chain has TRBV27 and TRBJ2-7; D is perhaps TRBD1 (5 bases). Trimming pared 6 bases from V and 12 bases from J, leaving 15 bases between. Germline V gene sequence: CDR1 MNHEY, CDR2 SMNVEV (reference sequence). The CDR3 is 11 residues long.

This chain joins TRBV2 and TRBJ2-2; D not certain. Trimming cost V 5 bases and J 7 bases, with 17 bases left between them. Germline assignment: CDR1 SNHLY and CDR2 FYNNEI. This CDR3 contains 15 residues. CDR3 sequence reads: CASSFRPVMNGELFF. CDR3 DNA sequence: TGTGCCAGCAGTTTTAGACCAGTCATGAACGGGGAGCTGTTTTTT.

In regard to this clone: Other DNA sequences of this sample code for an identical CDR3. The chain employs TRBV9 and TRBJ2-2; D ambiguous. Germline CDR1 is SGDLS and CDR2 is YYNGEE. Between the trimmed V and J ends, which lost 0 bases and 7 bases, there was a span of 4 bases. This CDR3 comprises 12 residues. This chain's CDR3 is CASSVVGGELFF. CDR3 coding DNA: TGTGCCAGCAGCGTAGTAGGCGGGGAGCTGTTTTTT.

In this sample, this clone turned up once. The J gene is TRBJ1-1, the V gene TRBV4-2; D is unresolved. The CDR3 runs to 15 residues. Germline V lookup: CDR1 LGHNA, CDR2 YNFKEQ. V lost 0 bases and J 1 base, leaving 9 bases between the germline ends. CDR3 DNA sequence: TGTGCCAGCAGCCAAGATGCGGGGTCGAACACTGAAGCTTTCTTT. This sequence encodes CASSQDAGSNTEAFF.

This chain connects TRBV5-1 to TRBJ2-1, with TRBD2 identical over 12 bases. In germline, CDR1 is SGHRS, CDR2 YFSETQ. This CDR3 spans 17 amino acids. Unmatched junction bases numbered 5, after V lost 0 bases and J lost 4 bases. CDR3 bases: TGCGCCAGCAGCTTGGGTGAACTAGCGGGGGGATACAATGAGCAGTTCTTC. The encoded protein is CASSLGELAGGYNEQFF. Using reference TRBV5-1 and TRBJ2-1 for the parts outside the CDR3, the full variable domain is KAGVTQTPRYLIKTRGQQVTLSCSPISGHRSVSWYQQTPGQGLQFLFEYFSETQRNKGNFPGRFSGRQFSNSRSEMNVSTLELGDSALYLCASSLGELAGGYNEQFFGPGTRLTVL.

V and J are TRBV19 and TRBJ2-7; 8 positions match TRBD2. Germline V gene lookup returns CDR1 LNHDA and CDR2 SQIVND (reference sequence). V dropped 6 bases and J dropped 7; count of bases not matched to a gene: 11. The CDR3 is 14 residues long. CDR3: CASSFSGSVAEQYF. The CDR3 DNA sequence: TGTGCCAGTAGCTTCAGCGGGAGTGTGGCAGAGCAGTACTTC.

This chain links TRBV2 with TRBJ1-6, with a possible D match to TRBD1 (6 bases). The germline V gene has CDR1 SNHLY and CDR2 FYNNEI. CDR3 length: 14 residues. V was shortened by 6 bases and J by 5 bases, with 11 bases between the two germline ends. The CDR3: CASRGAGDNSPLHF. Here the CDR3 DNA reads TGTGCCAGCAGGGGGGCAGGAGATAATTCACCCCTCCACTTT.

The genes are TRBV19 and TRBJ1-4; D is possibly TRBD1 (5 bases). The CDR3 sequence is 16 residues long. V lost 3 bases and J lost 5, with 16 bases in between. The V gene's germline CDR1 is LNHDA and CDR2 SQIVND (reference sequence). CDR3 amino acids: CASSIAVGLRNEKLFF. CDR3 nucleotide sequence: TGTGCCAGTAGTATCGCTGTGGGGCTGAGAAATGAAAAACTGTTTTTT.

This chain joins TRBV11-3 and TRBJ1-1; maybe TRBD1 (5 bases). This CDR3 contains 13 residues. V was pared by 0 bases and J by 9 bases, with 11 bases between. In germline, CDR1 is SGHNT, CDR2 YENEEA. CDR3 nucleotides: TGTGCCAGCAGCTTAGATTTCGGGGCTCAAGCTTTCTTT. It specifies CASSLDFGAQAFF. Supplemented by reference TRBV11-3 and TRBJ1-1, the full variable domain reads EAGVVQSPRYKIIEKKQPVAFWCNPISGHNTLYWYLQNLGQGPELLIRYENEEAVDDSQLPKDRFSAERLKGVDSTLKIQPAELGDSAVYLCASSLDFGAQAFFGQGTRLTVV.

This clone was found a few times. The genes are TRBV2 and TRBJ2-2; 8 bases match TRBD2. The CDR3 extends over 17 amino acids. Germline-derived CDR1 and CDR2 are SNHLY and FYNNEI. V shed 7 bases and J 5 bases; nucleotides not matched to a gene: 15. The CDR3 loop is CASNYGLVAGKTGELFF. CDR3 nucleotide sequence: TGTGCCAGCAACTATGGTCTGGTAGCGGGAAAGACCGGGGAGCTGTTTTTT.

The J gene is TRBJ1-1, the V gene TRBV6-1, with a possible D match to TRBD1 (5 bases). Trimming stripped 4 bases from V and 3 bases from J, with 9 bases between. Germline V gene data show CDR1 as MNHNS and CDR2 as SASEGT. CDR3 size: 13 residues. The CDR3 DNA is TGTGCCAGCAGTGTCGGGGCCTACACTGAAGCTTTCTTT. Protein product: CASSVGAYTEAFF.

J is TRBJ2-7 and V is TRBV28; TRBD2 agrees at 7 bases. Germline V gives CDR1 MDHEN, CDR2 SYDVKM. CDR3 length equals 17 residues. V trimming: 2 bases; J trimming: 2 bases; junction bases outside the gene matches: 12. In DNA form, the CDR3 reads TGTGCCAGCAGTTTAGGCGGGAGTAAGGGGCCCCCCTACGAGCAGTACTTC. It encodes CASSLGGSKGPPYEQYF.

The V and J genes are TRBV7-2 and TRBJ2-2; D not certain. Germline V gene lookup returns CDR1 SGHTA and CDR2 FQGNSA. There are 15 residues in the CDR3. Trimming left V 1 base short and J 5 bases short, with 11 bases between. The CDR3 region is CASSLGVIRTGELFF. CDR3 in DNA: TGTGCCAGCAGCTTAGGGGTTATTAGAACCGGGGAGCTGTTTTTT. The whole variable domain, remainder taken from reference TRBV7-2 and TRBJ2-2, is GAGVSQSPSNKVTEKGKDVELRCDPISGHTALYWYRQSLGQGLEFLIYFQGNSAPDKSGLPSDRFSAERTGGSVSTLTIQRTQQEDSAVYLCASSLGVIRTGELFFGEGSRLTVL.

This rearrangement joins TRBV15 to TRBJ2-7, with D maybe TRBD1 (5 bases). CDR3 length equals 15 residues. Germline CDR1 and CDR2: LNHNV and YYDKDF (reference sequence). Trimming pared 0 bases from V and 2 bases from J, leaving 11 bases between. The CDR3 DNA is TGTGCCACCAGCAGAGAGGCAGGGTCAACCTACGAGCAGTACTTC. It translates to CATSREAGSTYEQYF.

The genes are TRBV5-4 and TRBJ1-4; 9 bases are a match to TRBD1. This CDR3 contains 15 residues. J lost 14 bases, V lost 2 bases, and 13 bases had no gene match. Germline CDR1 and CDR2: SGHNT and YYREEE (reference sequence). The CDR3 DNA is TGTGCCAGCAGCTTCGGACAGGGGCCGAATCGAAAGCTGTTTTTT. It is translated as CASSFGQGPNRKLFF.

V usage is TRBV19 and J usage is TRBJ2-5; D is possibly TRBD1 or TRBD2 (7 bases each). In germline, CDR1 is LNHDA, CDR2 SQIVND (reference sequence). The CDR3 length is 17 residues. Trimming took off 3 bases at V and 1 base at J, with 18 bases between the two ends. The CDR3 loop is CASSIRGGHRGQETQYF. In DNA form, the CDR3 reads TGTGCCAGTAGTATCAGGGGGGGACACCGAGGCCAAGAGACCCAGTACTTC.